The 10 T cell receptor beta chains listed next were all sequenced from one sample in a study of T cell responses to AZD1222 COVID-19 vaccine. Data came from immunoSEQ multiplex PCR; TCRdb stores just in-frame clones and leaves some out. The sample has about 120,000 clones; 75% to 95% are singletons. The specimen comprised peripheral blood, sampled on day 0 of AZD1222 vaccination. Every receptor here comes from an adult in good health.

The chain recombines TRBV18 with TRBJ2-2; 10 bases line up with TRBD2. This CDR3 region has 18 residues. Germline lookup yields CDR1 KGHSH and CDR2 LQKENI. V was clipped by 4 bases and J by 0 bases; unmatched bases: 8. Written as DNA, the CDR3 is TGTGCCAGCTCACTGTGGAGCGGGGGGGACGCGAACACCGGGGAGCTGTTTTTT. Its protein product is CASSLWSGGDANTGELFF.

The CDR3 is CASSGGPYTGELFF. DNA of the CDR3: TGTGCCAGCAGCGGGGGCCCATACACCGGGGAGCTGTTTTTT. The chain carries TRBV7-2 and TRBJ2-2; tentative D call: TRBD1 (6 bases). Trimming removed 5 bases at V and 3 bases at J, with 10 bases between. The CDR3 consists of 14 residues. In germline, CDR1 is SGHTA, CDR2 FQGNSA.

The J gene is TRBJ1-5, the V gene TRBV6-1; D call uncertain. This CDR3 region has 14 residues. V dropped 5 bases and J dropped 11 bases, with 19 bases sitting between them. The germline CDR1 and CDR2 sequences are MNHNS and SASEGT. DNA for the CDR3: TGTGCCAGCAGTTCCGGGTCCCTATTATTGTCCCAGCATTTT. Protein product: CASSSGSLLLSQHF.

The CDR3 nucleotides read TGTGCCAGCAGTTTACGGCAGAACTATGGCTACACCTTC. Translated, it gives CASSLRQNYGYTF. The chain joins TRBV12-3 or TRBV12-4 to TRBJ1-2; no firm D call. This CDR3 spans 13 amino acids. V was trimmed by 2 bases and J by 2 bases, leaving 6 bases between them.

The CDR3 nucleotides are TGTGCCAGCAGCTCGGGGCAGGGGACCACTGAAGCTTTCTTT. This codes for CASSSGQGTTEAFF. The J gene is TRBJ1-1, the V gene TRBV7-9; D might be TRBD1 (6 bases). V was pared by 4 bases and J by 4 bases, with 13 bases between. The CDR3 has 14 residues. Per germline, CDR1 SEHNR and CDR2 FQNEAQ (reference sequence).

The chain is built from TRBV2 and TRBJ1-5, with D unclear. Looked up from germline, CDR1 is SNHLY and CDR2 is FYNNEI. Trimming left V 6 bases short and J 7 bases short, with 13 bases between. This CDR3 is built from 13 residues. CDR3 DNA sequence: TGTGCCAGCAGGGTGCTGGTGGGACAGCCCCAGCATTTT. It codes for CASRVLVGQPQHF.

This clone was counted once. This chain uses TRBV28 with TRBJ2-1, with a possible D match to TRBD1 (6 bases). This CDR3 region has 13 residues. Germline CDR1 reads MDHEN; CDR2 reads SYDVKM. Trimming left V 2 bases short and J 6 bases short, with 8 bases between. CDR3 bases: TGTGCCAGCAGTTTAGGGACACCCAATGAGCAGTTCTTC. As protein: CASSLGTPNEQFF.

CDR3 DNA sequence: TGTGCCAGCAGCGTCCGTGCCACTGGAATAACTGAAGCTTTCTTT. Translating it yields CASSVRATGITEAFF. The chain carries TRBV9 and TRBJ1-1; D gene uncertain. This CDR3 comprises 15 residues. Between the trimmed V and J ends, which lost 2 bases and 5 bases, there was a span of 16 bases. The germline V gene encodes CDR1 SGDLS and CDR2 YYNGEE.

The rearrangement links TRBV9 to TRBJ2-5; 8 bases match TRBD1. V shed 3 bases and J 2 bases; nucleotides not matched to a gene: 3. Germline lookup yields CDR1 SGDLS and CDR2 YYNGEE. The CDR3 runs to 14 residues. CDR3 nucleotide sequence: TGTGCCAGCAGCGCCCGGACAGGGCAAGAGACCCAGTACTTC. As protein: CASSARTGQETQYF.

Concerning this clone: A read error may account for a junction end that differs from germline. This chain connects TRBV20-1 to TRBJ1-1, with TRBD1 as a possible D gene (5 bases). Germline values: CDR1 DFQATT, CDR2 SNEGSKA (reference sequence). This CDR3 has 11 residues. In DNA, the CDR3 is TGTAGCCGGGTGGGGGAGGCTGAAGCTTTCTTT. Its translation is CSRVGEAEAFF.